Shown below are 5 T cell receptor beta chains from a single sample sequenced in a study of control samples from healthy donors and cancer patients. Assay: immunoSEQ multiplex PCR; the TCRdb copy retains only in-frame clones and omits some. This table holds roughly 100,000 clones, around 89% found once. Sequences were obtained from PBMCs. Receptors originate from a man between 60 and 75 years old with lung cancer.

In nucleotides, the CDR3 is TGTGCCAGCAGCGCCGACAGGGCCCAAGAGACCCAGTACTTC. Translated: CASSADRAQETQYF. V usage is TRBV7-3 and J usage is TRBJ2-5; 7 bases map to TRBD1. Germline V gives CDR1 SGHTA, CDR2 FQGTGA. Losses at the gene ends were 5 bases for V and 1 base for J; bases not matched to a gene: 4. The CDR3 runs to 14 residues.

This chain uses TRBV6-2 or TRBV6-3 with TRBJ2-7, with D possibly TRBD1 on 5 matching bases. Deletions cut 0 bases from V and 5 bases from J, with 11 bases between. The germline V gene encodes CDR1 MNHEY and CDR2 SVGEGT. The CDR3 is made up of 14 amino acids. CDR3 nucleotides: TGTGCCAGCAGTTACTCAAACAGGTTTAACGAGCAGTACGTC. Amino acid sequence: CASSYSNRFNEQYV.

J is TRBJ1-6 and V is TRBV25-1, with 8 bases aligning to TRBD1. This CDR3 has 13 residues. Trimming cost V 6 bases and J 7 bases; bases outside gene matches: 2. Germline V gene lookup returns CDR1 MGHDK and CDR2 SYGVNS. CDR3 residues: CASSRQGNSPLHF. Written as DNA, the CDR3 is TGTGCCAGCAGCCGACAGGGGAATTCACCCCTCCACTTT.

This clone was detected only once. The V gene is TRBV6-6, the J gene TRBJ2-2; the D is unclear. Germline V gene data show CDR1 as MNHNY and CDR2 as SVGAGI (reference sequence). This CDR3 is 14 amino acids long. V gave up 8 bases and J gave up 0 bases, with 10 bases separating them. The CDR3 sequence: CASSAATNTGELFF. CDR3 in DNA: TGTGCCAGCTCGGCGGCTACGAACACCGGGGAGCTGTTTTTT.

V usage is TRBV12-3 or TRBV12-4 and J usage is TRBJ2-7; the D gene is possibly TRBD2 (6 bases). Trimming took off 3 bases at V and 2 bases at J, with 8 bases between the two ends. This CDR3 spans 13 amino acids. The CDR3 is CASSLGGTYEQYF. In DNA form, the CDR3 reads TGTGCCAGCAGTTTGGGGGGAACCTACGAGCAGTACTTC.